The next 13 T cell receptor beta chains were all read from a single sample in a study of T cell responses to AZD1222 COVID-19 vaccine. Clones were sequenced by immunoSEQ multiplex PCR, and TCRdb holds only the in-frame ones, with some missing. The sample has around 150,000 clones, about 91% seen once. The input for sequencing was peripheral blood, taken 28 days after the second AZD1222 dose. These receptors all come from an adult who received the AZD1222 COVID-19 vaccine.

This clone has only one observation. CDR3 nucleotide sequence: TGTGCCAGCAGCCAAGTAGAGGCAGGGAGCTATGGCTACACCTTC. This codes for CASSQVEAGSYGYTF. The rearrangement links TRBV3-1 (or the pseudogene TRBV3-2) to TRBJ1-2, with D maybe TRBD1 (5 bases). Trimming shortened V by 1 base and J by 4 bases, and 13 bases separated the two germline ends. In germline, CDR1 is LGHDT, CDR2 YNNKEL (reference sequence). This CDR3 contains 15 residues.

The rearrangement uses TRBV11-2 and TRBJ2-4, with 8 bases fitting TRBD1. Germline loops: CDR1 SGHAT, CDR2 FQNNGV. V was pared by 4 bases and J by 0 bases, with 14 bases of the junction left unmatched. The CDR3 has 19 amino acids. The CDR3 region is CASSSRTGLGTLAKNIQYF. CDR3 bases: TGTGCCAGCAGCTCTCGGACAGGGTTAGGGACTCTAGCCAAAAACATTCAGTACTTC.

A note on this clone: The same CDR3 also results from other DNA sequences found in this sample. The rearrangement uses TRBV20-1 and TRBJ2-5, with D hard to call. The V and J ends lost 3 bases and 5 bases respectively, with 7 bases between them. Germline V gene lookup returns CDR1 DFQATT and CDR2 SNEGSKA (reference sequence). The CDR3 is 11 residues long. The CDR3 loop reads CSARRRETQYF. CDR3 in DNA: TGCAGTGCTAGGCGCAGGGAGACCCAGTACTTC.

The chain combines TRBV10-2 with TRBJ1-1, with 9 bases matching TRBD1. The germline V gene has CDR1 WSHSY and CDR2 SAAADI. The CDR3 sequence is 17 residues long. The ends lost 7 bases at V and 5 bases at J; junction bases unmatched: 17. As DNA, the CDR3 is TGCGCCAGCATGGCCCCCGGGACAGGGCGGTTGGGGACTGAAGCTTTCTTT. Translated: CASMAPGTGRLGTEAFF.

CDR3 DNA: TGTGCCAGCTCACCGGGACAGGGGTGGGTTGGCTACACCTTC. Translation gives CASSPGQGWVGYTF. The chain carries TRBV18 and TRBJ1-2, with 10 bases fitting TRBD1. Germline V gene sequence: CDR1 KGHSH, CDR2 LQKENI. V lost 3 bases and J lost 7; bases outside the gene matches: 5. There are 14 residues in the CDR3.

The J gene is TRBJ2-7, the V gene TRBV24-1; a possible D gene is TRBD1 (6 bases). This CDR3 is 13 amino acids long. V was cut by 5 bases and J by 5 bases, with 12 bases left in between. CDR1 is KGHDR, CDR2 SFDVKD, per germline. The CDR3 DNA sequence: TGTGCCACCAGTGCCCCGGGGACAAACGAGCAGTACTTC. This codes for CATSAPGTNEQYF.

V usage is TRBV7-9 and J usage is TRBJ1-2; no firm D call. V was clipped by 0 bases and J by 8 bases, with 7 bases between them. Per the germline V gene, CDR1 is SEHNR and CDR2 is FQNEAQ (reference sequence). The CDR3 loop spans 12 amino acids. DNA for the CDR3: TGTGCCAGCAGCTTAGCCGGGGTAGGCTACACCTTC. Translation: CASSLAGVGYTF.

The chain uses TRBV24-1 and TRBJ2-3, with 11 bases matching TRBD2. Germline loops: CDR1 KGHDR, CDR2 SFDVKD. V dropped 3 bases and J dropped 5; count of bases not matched to a gene: 6. The CDR3 sequence is 16 residues long. This CDR3 reads CATSDPLAGAEDTQYF. The DNA for the CDR3 is TGTGCCACCAGTGATCCACTAGCGGGGGCGGAAGATACGCAGTATTTT.

The CDR3 here is CASSFAGGPGTEAFF. For the CDR3, the DNA is TGTGCCAGCAGTTTCGCAGGGGGCCCGGGCACTGAAGCTTTCTTT. The chain carries TRBV6-5 and TRBJ1-1, with 8 bases that match TRBD1. Germline-derived CDR1 and CDR2 are MNHEY and SVGAGI. CDR3 length: 15 residues. With V trimmed by 4 bases and J by 4 bases, 8 bases remained unmatched.

The rearrangement uses TRBV6-5 and TRBJ1-1; D uncertain. Germline assignment: CDR1 MNHEY and CDR2 SVGAGI. Trimming pared 7 bases from V and 4 bases from J, leaving 10 bases between. The CDR3 loop spans 12 amino acids. CDR3 in DNA: TGTGCCAGCACCGAGGATGGCACTGAAGCTTTCTTT. Amino acid sequence: CASTEDGTEAFF.

The chain combines TRBV30 with TRBJ1-3, with D uncertain. From germline, CDR1 is GTSNPN and CDR2 SVGIG (reference sequence). The CDR3 is 13 amino acids. V dropped 0 bases and J dropped 7 bases, with 10 bases sitting between them. The CDR3 DNA sequence: TGTGCCTGGAGTGTACCTTATGTCAACACCATATATTTT. Its translation is CAWSVPYVNTIYF.

This chain joins TRBV5-4 and TRBJ2-7, with D hard to call. From germline, CDR1 is SGHNT and CDR2 YYREEE (reference sequence). This CDR3 contains 12 residues. With 2 bases removed from V and 5 bases from J, the gap between germline ends came to 8 bases. The CDR3: CASSLGPDEQYF. CDR3 sequence (DNA): TGTGCCAGCAGCTTAGGACCAGACGAGCAGTACTTC.

This clone was seen only once. This chain joins TRBV7-2 and TRBJ2-5; 15 nucleotides align to TRBD2. Germline CDR1 and CDR2: SGHTA and FQGNSA. This CDR3 contains 19 residues. The J segment lost 4 bases and the V segment lost 5 bases, leaving 14 bases of the junction unmatched. In DNA, the CDR3 is TGTGCCAGCAGCCGGACGCCGGGACTAGCGGGAGGTTGGAGAGAGACCCAGTACTTC. Translated, it gives CASSRTPGLAGGWRETQYF.